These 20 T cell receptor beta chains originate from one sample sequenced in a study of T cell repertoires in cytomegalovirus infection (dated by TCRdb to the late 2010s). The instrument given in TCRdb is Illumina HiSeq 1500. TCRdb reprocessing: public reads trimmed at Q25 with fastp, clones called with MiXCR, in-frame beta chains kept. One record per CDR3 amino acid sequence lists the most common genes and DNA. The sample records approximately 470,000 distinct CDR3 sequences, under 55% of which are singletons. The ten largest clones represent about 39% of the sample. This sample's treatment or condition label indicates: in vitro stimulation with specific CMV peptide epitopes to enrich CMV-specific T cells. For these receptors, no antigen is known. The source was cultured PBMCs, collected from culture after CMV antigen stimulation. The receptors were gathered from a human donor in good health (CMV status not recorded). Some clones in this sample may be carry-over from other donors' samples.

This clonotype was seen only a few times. DNA of the CDR3: TGTGCCAGCAGACCAACCGGGACTACCGACAATGAGCAGTTCTTC. Translated: CASRPTGTTDNEQFF. J is TRBJ2-1 and V is TRBV12-3 or TRBV12-4, with 7 nucleotides matching TRBD2. The CDR3 has 15 residues. V dropped 6 bases and J dropped 5; count of bases not matched to a gene: 10.

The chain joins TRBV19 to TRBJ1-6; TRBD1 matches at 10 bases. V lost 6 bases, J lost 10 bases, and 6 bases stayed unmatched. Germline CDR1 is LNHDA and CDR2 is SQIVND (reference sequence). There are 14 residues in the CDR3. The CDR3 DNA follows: TGTGCCAGTAGCCGGGACAGGGGTTTGTCACCCCTCCACTTT. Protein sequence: CASSRDRGLSPLHF. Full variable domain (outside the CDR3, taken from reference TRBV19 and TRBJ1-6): DGGITQSPKYLFRKEGQNVTLSCEQNLNHDAMYWYRQDPGQGLRLIYYSQIVNDFQKGDIAEGYSVSREKKESFPLTVTSAQKNPTAFYLCASSRDRGLSPLHFGNGTRLTVT.

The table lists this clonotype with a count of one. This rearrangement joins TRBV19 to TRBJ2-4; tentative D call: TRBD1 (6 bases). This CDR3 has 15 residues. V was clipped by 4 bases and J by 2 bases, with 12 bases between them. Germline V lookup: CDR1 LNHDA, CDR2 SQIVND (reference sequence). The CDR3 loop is CASSNRDTTKNIQYF. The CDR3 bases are TGTGCCAGTAGTAACCGGGACACAACCAAAAACATTCAGTACTTC.

CDR3 sequence (DNA): TGTGCCAGCAGCTTGAAGAGACAGGGTTCCTACAATGAGCAGTTCTTC. This translates into CASSLKRQGSYNEQFF. This chain links TRBV5-5 with TRBJ2-1; 7 bases are shared with TRBD1. Per the germline V gene, CDR1 is SGHKS and CDR2 is YYEKEE (reference sequence). Trimming took 1 base from V and 1 from J; bases not matched to a gene: 5. The CDR3 covers 16 residues.

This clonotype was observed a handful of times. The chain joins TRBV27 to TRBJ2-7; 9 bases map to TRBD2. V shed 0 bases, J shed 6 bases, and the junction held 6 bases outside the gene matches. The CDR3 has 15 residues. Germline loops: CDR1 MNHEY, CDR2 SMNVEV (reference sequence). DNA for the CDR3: TGTGCCAGCAGTTTATCGATTTTAGCGGGAGCCGAGCAGTACTTC. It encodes CASSLSILAGAEQYF.

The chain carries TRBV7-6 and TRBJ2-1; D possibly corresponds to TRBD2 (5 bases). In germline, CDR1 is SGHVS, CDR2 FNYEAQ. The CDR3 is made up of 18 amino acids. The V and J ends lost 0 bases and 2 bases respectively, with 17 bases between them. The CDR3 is CASSLASAGVETYNEQFF. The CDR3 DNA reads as TGTGCCAGCAGCTTAGCGTCAGCCGGGGTTGAGACCTACAATGAGCAGTTCTTC.

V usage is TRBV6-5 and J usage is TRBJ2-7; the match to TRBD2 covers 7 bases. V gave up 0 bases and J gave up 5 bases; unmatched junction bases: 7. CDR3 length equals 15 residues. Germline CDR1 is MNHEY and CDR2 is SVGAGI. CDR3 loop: CASSYSGTSADEQYF. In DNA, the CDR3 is TGTGCCAGCAGTTACTCGGGCACTAGCGCTGACGAGCAGTACTTC.

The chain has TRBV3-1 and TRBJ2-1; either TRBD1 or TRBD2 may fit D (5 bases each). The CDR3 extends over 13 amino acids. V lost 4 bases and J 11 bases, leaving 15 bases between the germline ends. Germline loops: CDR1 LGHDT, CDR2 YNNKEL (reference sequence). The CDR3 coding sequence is TGTGCCAGCAGCCCAGGTCTGGGGGACCAGCAGTTCTTC. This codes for CASSPGLGDQQFF.

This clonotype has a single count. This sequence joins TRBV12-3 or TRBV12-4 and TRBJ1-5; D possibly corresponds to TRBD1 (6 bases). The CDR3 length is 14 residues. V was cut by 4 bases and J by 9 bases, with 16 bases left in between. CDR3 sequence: CASSSGARPMPQHF. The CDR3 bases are TGTGCCAGCAGTTCGGGGGCCCGCCCCATGCCCCAGCATTTT.

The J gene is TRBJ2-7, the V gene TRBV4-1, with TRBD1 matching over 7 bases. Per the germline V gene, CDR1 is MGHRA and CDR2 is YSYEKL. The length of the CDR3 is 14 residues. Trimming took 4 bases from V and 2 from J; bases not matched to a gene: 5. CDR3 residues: CASSRETGPYEQYF. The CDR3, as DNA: TGCGCCAGCAGCCGAGAGACAGGGCCCTACGAGCAGTACTTC.

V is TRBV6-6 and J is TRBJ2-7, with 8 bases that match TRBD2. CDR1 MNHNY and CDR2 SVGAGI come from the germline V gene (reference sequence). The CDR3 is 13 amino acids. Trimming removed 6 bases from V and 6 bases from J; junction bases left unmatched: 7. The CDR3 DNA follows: TGTGCCAGCAGGGCCGGGACTAGTGGCGAGCAGTACTTC. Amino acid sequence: CASRAGTSGEQYF.

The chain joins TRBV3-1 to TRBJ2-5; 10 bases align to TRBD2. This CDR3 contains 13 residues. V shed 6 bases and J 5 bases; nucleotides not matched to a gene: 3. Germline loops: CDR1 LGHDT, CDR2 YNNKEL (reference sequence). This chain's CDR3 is CASRATSGETQYF. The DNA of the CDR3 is TGTGCCAGCAGGGCGACTAGCGGGGAGACCCAGTACTTC.

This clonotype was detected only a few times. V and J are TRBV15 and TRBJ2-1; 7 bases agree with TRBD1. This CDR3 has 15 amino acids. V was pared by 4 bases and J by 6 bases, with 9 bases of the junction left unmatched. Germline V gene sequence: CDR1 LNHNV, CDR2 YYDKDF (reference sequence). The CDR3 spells CATSTPSDRLNEQFF. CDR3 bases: TGTGCCACCAGCACGCCCTCGGACAGGCTCAATGAGCAGTTCTTC.

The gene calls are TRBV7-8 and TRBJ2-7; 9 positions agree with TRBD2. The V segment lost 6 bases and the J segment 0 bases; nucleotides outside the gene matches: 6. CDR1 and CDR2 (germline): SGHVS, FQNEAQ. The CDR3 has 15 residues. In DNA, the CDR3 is TGTGCCAGCAGTGCGAGCGGGGGGAGCTCCTACGAGCAGTACTTC. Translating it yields CASSASGGSSYEQYF.

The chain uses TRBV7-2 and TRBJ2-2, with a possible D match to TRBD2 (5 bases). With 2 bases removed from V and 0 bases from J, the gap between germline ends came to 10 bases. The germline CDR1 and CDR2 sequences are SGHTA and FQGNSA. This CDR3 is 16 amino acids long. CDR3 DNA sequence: TGTGCCAGCAGCTTATTTGGGAGCGCGAACACCGGGGAGCTGTTTTTT. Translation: CASSLFGSANTGELFF. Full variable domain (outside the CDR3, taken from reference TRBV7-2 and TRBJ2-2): GAGVSQSPSNKVTEKGKDVELRCDPISGHTALYWYRQSLGQGLEFLIYFQGNSAPDKSGLPSDRFSAERTGGSVSTLTIQRTQQEDSAVYLCASSLFGSANTGELFFGEGSRLTVL.

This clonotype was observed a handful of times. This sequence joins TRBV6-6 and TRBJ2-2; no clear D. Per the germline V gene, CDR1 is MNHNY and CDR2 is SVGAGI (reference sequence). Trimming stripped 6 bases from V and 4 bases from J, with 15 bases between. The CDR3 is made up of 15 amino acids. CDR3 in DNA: TGTGCCAGCAGAAGACCTAGTGGGGTCACCGGGGAGCTGTTTTTT. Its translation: CASRRPSGVTGELFF.

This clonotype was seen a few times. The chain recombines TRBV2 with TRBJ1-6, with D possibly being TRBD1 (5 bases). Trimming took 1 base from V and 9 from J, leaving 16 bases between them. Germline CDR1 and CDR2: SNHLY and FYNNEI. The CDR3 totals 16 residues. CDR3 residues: CASSEGRAISFSPLHF. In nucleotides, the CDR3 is TGTGCCAGCAGTGAAGGCAGGGCTATATCATTTTCACCCCTCCACTTT.

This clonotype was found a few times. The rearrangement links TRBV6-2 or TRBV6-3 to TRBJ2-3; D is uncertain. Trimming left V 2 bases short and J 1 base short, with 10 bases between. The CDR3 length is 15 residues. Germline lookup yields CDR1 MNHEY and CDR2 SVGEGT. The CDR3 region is CASSYVGLGTDTQYF. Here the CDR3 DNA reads TGTGCCAGCAGTTACGTTGGGCTCGGCACAGATACGCAGTATTTT.

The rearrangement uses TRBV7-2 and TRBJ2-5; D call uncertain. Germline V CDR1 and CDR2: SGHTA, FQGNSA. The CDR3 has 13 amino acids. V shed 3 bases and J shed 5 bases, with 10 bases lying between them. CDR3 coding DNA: TGTGCCAGCAGCTTCATAGGGTCGGAGACCCAGTACTTC. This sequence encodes CASSFIGSETQYF.

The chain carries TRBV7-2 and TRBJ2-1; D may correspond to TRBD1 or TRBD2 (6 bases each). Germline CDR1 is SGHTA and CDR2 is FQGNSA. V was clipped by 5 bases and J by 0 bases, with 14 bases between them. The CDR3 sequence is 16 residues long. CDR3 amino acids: CASSNGGPSSYNEQFF. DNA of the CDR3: TGTGCCAGCAGCAATGGGGGGCCGAGCTCCTACAATGAGCAGTTCTTC.